A selection of T cell receptor beta chains follows, all from one sample in a study of T cell changes during pregnancy in multiple sclerosis. Profiled with immunoSEQ multiplex PCR; TCRdb holds only in-frame clones, not every one. The table shows some 80,000 clones, with 92% occurring only once. Here the sequenced sample was peripheral blood, taken before pregnancy. Receptors originate from a female donor with multiple sclerosis, enrolled in a pregnancy study. Both conserved end residues are part of each CDR3. Each record gives: V gene, clone size, D gene, J gene, CDR3 protein, CDR3 DNA. A D gene is named only where the DNA matches it firmly. Clone size is not always given. Where it is, it says once, few, many or a class for expanded clones.

>TRBV6-6|.|TRBD2|TRBJ2-1
CASSYALAGGYSEQFF
TGTGCCAGCAGTTACGCATTAGCGGGAGGGTATTCTGAGCAGTTCTTC
>TRBV7-2|few|.|TRBJ2-7
CASSSRNEQYF
TGTGCCAGCAGCTCCAGGAACGAGCAGTACTTC
>TRBV7-8|.|TRBD2|TRBJ2-7
CASSPPRGGGFTYEQYF
TGTGCCAGCAGCCCGCCCCGGGGGGGAGGGTTTACCTACGAGCAGTACTTC
>TRBV15|.|.|TRBJ2-5
CATSSRDTQETQYF
TGTGCCACCAGCAGCCGGGACACCCAAGAGACCCAGTACTTC
>TRBV9|few|.|TRBJ1-2
CASRGAIANYGYTF
TGTGCCAGCAGAGGGGCTATAGCTAACTATGGCTACACCTTC
>TRBV9|.|TRBD2|TRBJ2-1
CASSPGTSGRHQRNEQFF
TGTGCCAGCAGCCCGGGGACTAGCGGGAGGCACCAAAGGAATGAGCAGTTCTTC
>TRBV7-2|.|.|TRBJ2-7
CASSLAGVRYEQYF
TGTGCCAGCAGCTTAGCGGGAGTAAGGTACGAGCAGTACTTC
>TRBV11-2|.|TRBD2|TRBJ2-7
CASSLGGTSGSSYEQYF
TGTGCCAGCAGCTTAGGTGGGACTAGCGGTTCTTCCTACGAGCAGTACTTC
>TRBV28|once|.|TRBJ2-7
CASSRLGPYEQYF
TGTGCCAGCAGTCGTCTTGGCCCCTACGAGCAGTACTTC
>TRBV11-1|.|.|TRBJ2-7
CASSLGDTSYEQYF
TGTGCCAGCAGCTTAGGGGACACCTCCTACGAGCAGTACTTC
>TRBV6-5|.|TRBD1|TRBJ1-5
CASSYKGASNQPQHF
TGTGCCAGCAGTTACAAGGGGGCAAGCAATCAGCCCCAGCATTTT
>TRBV7-8|.|TRBD2|TRBJ2-1
CASSLFREGGEQFF
TGTGCCAGCAGCTTATTCCGGGAGGGCGGTGAGCAGTTCTTC
>TRBV5-1|.|TRBD2|TRBJ2-1
CASSTSSGEQFF
TGCGCCAGCAGCACCTCTAGCGGTGAGCAGTTCTTC
>TRBV7-2|.|TRBD1|TRBJ1-2
CASSLVQGAGGYTF
TGTGCCAGCAGCTTAGTCCAGGGGGCAGGTGGCTACACCTTC
>TRBV28|.|.|TRBJ2-7
CASKKPGEEQYF
TGTGCCAGCAAAAAGCCAGGGGAAGAGCAGTACTTC
>TRBV2|few|.|TRBJ1-1
CASSVEGRAVVAFF
TGTGCCAGCAGTGTTGAGGGAAGGGCCGTTGTAGCTTTCTTT
>TRBV29-1|once|TRBD1|TRBJ2-7
CSAGQGAYEQYF
TGCAGCGCCGGACAGGGGGCGTACGAGCAGTACTTC
>TRBV5-4|.|.|TRBJ2-3
CASSLSKRGGTDTQYF
TGTGCCAGCAGCTTGAGCAAAAGGGGTGGCACAGATACGCAGTATTTT
>TRBV6-1|.|.|TRBJ2-3
CASSESPLTDTQYF
TGTGCCAGCAGTGAATCTCCACTCACAGATACGCAGTATTTT
>TRBV28|.|TRBD1|TRBJ2-7
CASSLSRGNPPYEQYF
TGTGCCAGCAGTTTGAGCAGGGGGAACCCTCCCTACGAGCAGTACTTC
>TRBV19|.|.|TRBJ2-3
CASSLSGHGVSDTQYF
TGTGCCAGTAGTCTATCAGGGCACGGTGTGTCAGATACGCAGTATTTT
>TRBV4-2|.|TRBD2|TRBJ2-5
CASSQETSGTETQYF
TGTGCCAGCAGCCAAGAGACTAGCGGGACTGAGACCCAGTACTTC
>TRBV11-3|.|TRBD1|TRBJ2-1
CASSLGQGVHNEQFF
TGTGCCAGCAGCTTAGGACAGGGTGTCCACAATGAGCAGTTCTTC
>TRBV7-6|.|TRBD2|TRBJ2-1
CASSPLAGVNYNEQFF
TGTGCCAGCAGCCCTTTAGCGGGAGTTAACTACAATGAGCAGTTCTTC
>TRBV4-2|.|TRBD2|TRBJ2-4
CASSQDDRAGQLAKNIQYF
TGTGCCAGCAGCCAAGATGACAGAGCGGGGCAACTAGCCAAAAACATTCAGTACTTC